Below are 16 T cell receptor beta chains sequenced from a single sample in a study of cytomegalovirus exposure and HLA in healthy donors. PCR amplification relied on 60 Vbeta primers (plus 13 Jbeta primers). Profiling relied on immunoSEQ multiplex PCR, and the TCRdb table lists in-frame clones only, not all of them. The sample lists some 92,000 clones; about 80% were seen once. The sequenced sample was PBMCs. Every receptor here comes from a man between 18 and 29 years old in good health and CMV-seropositive.

V usage is TRBV12-5 and J usage is TRBJ1-1; D call uncertain. Germline V CDR1 and CDR2: LGHNT, FRNRAP. This CDR3 contains 12 residues. Trimming removed 3 bases at V and 6 bases at J, with 8 bases between. CDR3 amino acids: CASGFYGAEAFF. CDR3 coding DNA: TGTGCTAGTGGTTTTTATGGAGCTGAAGCTTTCTTT.

This clone has only a few counts. This chain connects TRBV27 to TRBJ2-3, with D possibly being TRBD2 (5 bases). V was trimmed by 3 bases and J by 2 bases, leaving 6 bases between them. The CDR3 is 13 residues long. The germline V gene has CDR1 MNHEY and CDR2 SMNVEV (reference sequence). As DNA, the CDR3 is TGTGCCAGCAGTTTCGGACTCACAGATACGCAGTATTTT. Encoded protein: CASSFGLTDTQYF.

This chain connects TRBV2 to TRBJ2-7; D unclear. The ends were cut back, 2 bases at V and 7 bases at J, with 6 bases in the middle. CDR1 SNHLY and CDR2 FYNNEI come from the germline V gene. CDR3 length: 11 residues. The CDR3 nucleotides read TGTGCCAGCAGTGAATACACGGAGCAGTACTTC. This sequence encodes CASSEYTEQYF.

The chain couples TRBV15 to TRBJ1-1; D remains unclear. Germline loops: CDR1 LNHNV, CDR2 YYDKDF (reference sequence). Trimming removed 1 base from V and 2 bases from J, with 5 bases in between. The length of the CDR3 is 13 residues. The CDR3 reads CATSRAVNTEAFF. CDR3 in DNA: TGTGCCACCAGCAGAGCAGTAAACACTGAAGCTTTCTTT.

In the case of this clone: As the CDR3 is not closed by the conserved phenylalanine or tryptophan, this likely results from a read error. This sequence joins TRBV4-2 and TRBJ1-2; 7 bases match TRBD1. This CDR3 contains 16 residues. After removal of 2 bases from V and 4 bases from J, the junction contained 10 bases not matched to a gene. Germline CDR1 is LGHNA and CDR2 is YNFKEQ. The CDR3 coding sequence is TGTGCCAGCAGCCAACCGGGACAGCAATTTAGCTATGGCTACACCGTC. Its protein product is CASSQPGQQFSYGYTV.

The chain has TRBV7-8 and TRBJ2-5, with a possible D match to TRBD2 (6 bases). The CDR3 runs 15 residues. Trimming shortened V by 7 bases and J by 3 bases, and 18 bases separated the two germline ends. The germline V gene has CDR1 SGHVS and CDR2 FQNEAQ. The CDR3 here is CASTERAGIKETQYF. The CDR3 DNA reads as TGTGCCAGCACCGAGCGCGCGGGGATTAAAGAGACCCAGTACTTC. The full variable domain, with the rest looked up from reference TRBV7-8 and TRBJ2-5, is GAGVSQSPRYKVAKRGQDVALRCDPISGHVSLFWYQQALGQGPEFLTYFQNEAQLDKSGLPSDRFFAERPEGSVSTLKIQRTQQEDSAVYLCASTERAGIKETQYFGPGTRLLVL.

In this sample, this clone turned up a few times. J is TRBJ2-5 and V is TRBV5-1; TRBD2 matches at 8 bases. From germline, CDR1 is SGHRS and CDR2 YFSETQ. The CDR3 is made up of 14 amino acids. The V gene end was trimmed by 5 bases and the J gene end by 1 base; junction bases not matched to a gene: 4. The CDR3 loop is CASSSRGVQETQYF. As DNA, the CDR3 is TGCGCCAGCAGTTCGCGGGGGGTCCAAGAGACCCAGTACTTC.

This sequence joins TRBV6-6 and TRBJ1-4; D may be TRBD1 (6 bases). This CDR3 comprises 16 residues. Trimming stripped 4 bases from V and 2 bases from J, with 14 bases between. The germline V gene has CDR1 MNHNY and CDR2 SVGAGI (reference sequence). The CDR3 nucleotides read TGTGCCAGCAGTTTCCCGTCCACAGGGACTAATGAAAAACTGTTTTTT. Translated, it gives CASSFPSTGTNEKLFF.

The V and J genes are TRBV28 and TRBJ1-1; TRBD1 matches at 7 bases. CDR1 MDHEN and CDR2 SYDVKM come from the germline V gene. V trimming: 6 bases; J trimming: 4 bases; junction bases outside the gene matches: 8. The CDR3 sequence is 14 residues long. In nucleotides, the CDR3 is TGTGCCAGCAGGATAGAAGGGGGCCCCACTGAAGCTTTCTTT. This translates into CASRIEGGPTEAFF.

This clone was recorded once. The V and J genes are TRBV6-1 and TRBJ2-3, with 8 bases that match TRBD1. This CDR3 is built from 16 residues. CDR1 and CDR2 from the germline V gene are MNHNS and SASEGT. The V and J ends lost 3 bases and 6 bases, in that order; junction bases with no gene match: 11. DNA of the CDR3: TGTGCCAGCAGTGACGGCAGGGGGCCGATCATTGATACGCAGTATTTT. It encodes CASSDGRGPIIDTQYF.

The chain couples TRBV7-9 to TRBJ1-2; 11 nucleotides line up with TRBD1. The length of the CDR3 is 16 residues. From germline, CDR1 is SEHNR and CDR2 FQNEAQ (reference sequence). The junction had 13 bases not matched to a gene; V was cut back by 6 bases and J by 7 bases. The CDR3 here is CASSPAGQGARSGYTF. The CDR3, as DNA: TGTGCCAGCAGTCCTGCTGGACAGGGGGCGCGAAGTGGCTACACCTTC.

The genes are TRBV7-2 and TRBJ1-1, with D unresolved. V was pared by 6 bases and J by 6 bases, with 14 bases between. CDR3 size: 13 residues. Germline loops: CDR1 SGHTA, CDR2 FQGNSA. The CDR3 nucleotides are TGTGCCAGCAGAGAGCGACCAACTCCTGAAGCTTTCTTT. As protein: CASRERPTPEAFF.

This clone was seen more than once but under ten times. The rearrangement joins TRBV25-1 to TRBJ1-2, with no clear D. The germline V gene has CDR1 MGHDK and CDR2 SYGVNS. Trimming shortened V by 4 bases and J by 4 bases, and 4 bases separated the two germline ends. There are 11 residues in the CDR3. The CDR3: CASSGGYGYTF. CDR3 nucleotides: TGTGCCAGCAGTGGAGGCTATGGCTACACCTTC.

The chain is built from TRBV10-3 and TRBJ2-1; 8 positions match TRBD2. This CDR3 spans 15 amino acids. Germline loops: CDR1 ENHRY, CDR2 SYGVKD. V gave up 4 bases and J gave up 7 bases; unmatched junction bases: 9. CDR3 sequence: CAISGAAGGGNEQFF. CDR3 bases: TGTGCCATCAGTGGGGCCGCGGGGGGAGGGAATGAGCAGTTCTTC.

The chain's CDR3 is CASSYRTGGAEQYF. The CDR3 DNA reads TGTGCCAGCAGTTACCGGACAGGGGGCGCCGAGCAGTACTTC. V is TRBV6-5 and J is TRBJ2-7; 11 nucleotides agree with TRBD1. Germline V gene data show CDR1 as MNHEY and CDR2 as SVGAGI. Trimming cost V 2 bases and J 6 bases; bases outside gene matches: 3. The CDR3 is 14 residues long.

About this clone itself: This may come from a read error, since a much larger clone is one base off. J is TRBJ2-1 and V is TRBV11-2; weak D call: TRBD2 (7 bases). The CDR3 has 13 amino acids. From germline, CDR1 is SGHAT and CDR2 FQNNGV. The V end was cut by 1 base, the J end by 8 bases, with 9 bases between. As DNA, the CDR3 is TGTGCCAGCAGCTTAGCGGGGGGCCATGAGCAGTTCTTC. The encoded protein is CASSLAGGHEQFF.